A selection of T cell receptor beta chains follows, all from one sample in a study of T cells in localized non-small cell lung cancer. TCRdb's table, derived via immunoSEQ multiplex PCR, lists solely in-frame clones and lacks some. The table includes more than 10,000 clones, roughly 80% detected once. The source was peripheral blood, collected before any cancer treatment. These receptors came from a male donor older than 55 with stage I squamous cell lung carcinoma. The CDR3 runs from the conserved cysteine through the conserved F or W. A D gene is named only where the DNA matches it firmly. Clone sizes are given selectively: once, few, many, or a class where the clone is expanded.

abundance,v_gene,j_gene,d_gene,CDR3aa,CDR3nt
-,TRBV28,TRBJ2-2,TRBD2,CAALGRERMGGELFF,TGTGCCGCTCTCGGGCGGGAGAGGATGGGCGGGGAGCTGTTTTTT
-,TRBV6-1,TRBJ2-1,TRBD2,CASRSGTSLNNEQFF,TGTGCCAGCAGGTCGGGGACTAGCCTAAACAATGAGCAGTTCTTC
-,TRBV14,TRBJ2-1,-,CASSQGWRDNEQFF,TGTGCCAGCAGCCAAGGTTGGAGAGACAATGAGCAGTTCTTC
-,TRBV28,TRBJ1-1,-,CASLNSQGKETEAFF,TGTGCCAGCTTAAATAGTCAGGGTAAGGAGACTGAAGCTTTCTTT
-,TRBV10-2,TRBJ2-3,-,CASSVQEDTQYF,TGCGCCAGCAGTGTGCAGGAAGATACGCAGTATTTT
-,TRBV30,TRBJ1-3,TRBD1,CAWTDRGLGPGNTIYF,TGTGCCTGGACGGACAGGGGGTTAGGACCTGGAAACACCATATATTTT
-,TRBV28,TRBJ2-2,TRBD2,CASSLGLAGDTGELFF,TGTGCCAGCAGTTTAGGGTTGGCGGGGGACACCGGGGAGCTGTTTTTT
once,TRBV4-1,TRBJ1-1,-,CASSQVDLGFMNTEAFF,TGCGCCAGCAGCCAAGTAGATCTGGGCTTCATGAACACTGAAGCTTTCTTT
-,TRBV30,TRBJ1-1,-,CAWSVSSPLGGTEAFF,TGTGCCTGGAGTGTTTCCTCTCCTCTAGGGGGCACTGAAGCTTTCTTT
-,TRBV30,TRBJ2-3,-,CAWSGFDKSTDTQYF,TGTGCCTGGAGTGGATTCGACAAGAGCACAGATACGCAGTATTTT
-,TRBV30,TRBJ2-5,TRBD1,CAFDRGQKTQYF,TGTGCCTTCGACAGGGGGCAGAAGACCCAGTACTTC
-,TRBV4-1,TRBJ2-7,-,CASSQDSGWGEQYF,TGCGCCAGCAGCCAAGATTCAGGGTGGGGGGAGCAGTACTTC
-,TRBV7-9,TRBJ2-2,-,CASSLGLGTELFF,TGTGCCAGCAGCTTAGGTCTAGGCACGGAGCTGTTTTTT
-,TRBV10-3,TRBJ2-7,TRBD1,CAIEDRESYEQYF,TGTGCCATAGAGGACAGGGAATCGTACGAGCAGTACTTC
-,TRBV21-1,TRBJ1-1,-,CASSLARGGQDDPNTEAFF,TGTGCCAGCAGCCTCGCCCGGGGAGGCCAGGACGACCCGAACACTGAAGCTTTCTTT
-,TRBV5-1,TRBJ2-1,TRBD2,CASSSGVGLAGVGNEQFF,TGCGCCAGCAGCTCTGGGGTGGGACTAGCGGGAGTGGGCAATGAGCAGTTCTTC
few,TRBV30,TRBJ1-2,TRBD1,CAWSDRDREVF,TGTGCCTGGAGTGATCGCGACAGGGAGGTTTTC
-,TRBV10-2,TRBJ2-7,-,CASSEGGVSEQYF,TGCGCCAGCAGTGAGGGAGGGGTCTCCGAGCAGTACTTC
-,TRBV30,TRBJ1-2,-,CAWSVQNLYGYTF,TGTGCCTGGAGTGTTCAGAACCTCTATGGCTACACCTTC
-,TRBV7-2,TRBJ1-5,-,CASSLRGQPQHF,TGTGCCAGCAGCCTCAGGGGTCAGCCCCAGCATTTT
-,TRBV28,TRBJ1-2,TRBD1,CASSSNPDRNTF,TGTGCCAGCAGTTCAAACCCGGACAGGAACACCTTC
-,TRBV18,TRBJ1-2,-,CASSLNPGPQSYGYTF,TGTGCCAGCTCACTAAACCCGGGACCCCAAAGCTATGGCTACACCTTC
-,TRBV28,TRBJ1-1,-,CASSLRDPTEAFF,TGTGCCAGCAGCTTGAGGGACCCCACTGAAGCTTTCTTT
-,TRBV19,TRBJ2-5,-,CASSITRGIQETQYF,TGTGCCAGTAGTATAACTCGGGGTATCCAAGAGACCCAGTACTTC
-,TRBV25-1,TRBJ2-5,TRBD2,CASNPPALAVKETQYF,TGTGCCAGCAACCCCCCGGCACTAGCGGTTAAAGAGACCCAGTACTTC